The rows below give T cell receptor beta chains drawn from one sample of a study of blood T cell repertoires in COVID-19. Here immunoSEQ multiplex PCR was the method, and the copy in TCRdb shows in-frame clones only, minus some. The sample includes a few hundred thousand clones, 85% to 90% of them seen just once. The sequencing input was PBMCs or T cells enriched from blood (not recorded which). The receptors were sampled from a woman between 18 and 30 years old who had recovered from COVID-19. Each CDR3 is given with its conserved first and last residue. The D gene is left open where the match is weak. Clone size is not always given. Where it is, it says once, few, many or a class for expanded clones.

D gene: .; J gene: TRBJ1-4; clone size: .; V gene: TRBV6-1; CDR3 protein: CASSERTGRNEKLFF; CDR3 DNA: TGTGCCAGCAGTGAACGAACAGGAAGGAATGAAAAACTGTTTTTT
D gene: TRBD1; J gene: TRBJ1-3; clone size: once; V gene: TRBV7-2; CDR3 protein: CASSPVTGGAGNTIYF; CDR3 DNA: TGTGCCAGCAGCCCGGTGACAGGGGGAGCTGGAAACACCATATATTTT
D gene: .; J gene: TRBJ2-2; clone size: .; V gene: TRBV5-1; CDR3 protein: CASSTRQATNTGELFF; CDR3 DNA: TGCGCCAGCAGCACGCGACAGGCTACGAACACCGGGGAGCTGTTTTTT
D gene: .; J gene: TRBJ2-3; clone size: .; V gene: TRBV3-1/TRBV3-2; CDR3 protein: CASSQDPFSTDTQYF; CDR3 DNA: TGTGCCAGCAGCCAAGATCCCTTTAGCACAGATACGCAGTATTTT
D gene: TRBD1; J gene: TRBJ2-3; clone size: .; V gene: TRBV5-1; CDR3 protein: CASSPMTGDTDTQYF; CDR3 DNA: TGCGCCAGCAGCCCTATGACAGGGGACACAGATACGCAGTATTTT
D gene: .; J gene: TRBJ1-1; clone size: .; V gene: TRBV11-2; CDR3 protein: CASSLLAGMNTEAFF; CDR3 DNA: TGTGCCAGCAGCTTACTCGCAGGCATGAACACTGAAGCTTTCTTT
D gene: TRBD2; J gene: TRBJ2-2; clone size: .; V gene: TRBV30; CDR3 protein: CAWQLAGSTGELFF; CDR3 DNA: TGTGCCTGGCAACTAGCGGGGAGCACCGGGGAGCTGTTTTTT
D gene: TRBD1; J gene: TRBJ2-1; clone size: .; V gene: TRBV7-8; CDR3 protein: CASSLTGGGSLHEQFF; CDR3 DNA: TGTGCCAGCAGCTTAACAGGGGGCGGCAGTTTGCATGAGCAGTTCTTC
D gene: .; J gene: TRBJ1-3; clone size: .; V gene: TRBV5-1; CDR3 protein: CASSFGEVTGNTIYF; CDR3 DNA: TGCGCCAGCAGCTTTGGGGAGGTAACTGGAAACACCATATATTTT
D gene: TRBD1; J gene: TRBJ1-4; clone size: .; V gene: TRBV19; CDR3 protein: CASSIDRGFEKLFF; CDR3 DNA: TGTGCCAGTAGTATTGACAGGGGGTTCGAAAAACTGTTTTTT
D gene: .; J gene: TRBJ2-6; clone size: .; V gene: TRBV6-1; CDR3 protein: CASSGDGGSGANVLTF; CDR3 DNA: TGTGCCAGCAGTGGAGACGGCGGCTCTGGGGCCAACGTCCTGACTTTC
D gene: .; J gene: TRBJ1-3; clone size: few; V gene: TRBV9; CDR3 protein: CASSVDGFSGNTIYF; CDR3 DNA: TGTGCCAGCAGCGTAGACGGGTTCTCTGGAAACACCATATATTTT
D gene: .; J gene: TRBJ1-2; clone size: .; V gene: TRBV6-1; CDR3 protein: CASSEIEEGLTNGYTF; CDR3 DNA: TGTGCCAGCAGTGAGATTGAAGAGGGACTTACTAATGGCTACACCTTC
D gene: .; J gene: TRBJ1-2; clone size: .; V gene: TRBV28; CDR3 protein: CASSSSPTATYGYTF; CDR3 DNA: TGTGCCAGCAGTTCAAGCCCGACAGCCACATATGGCTACACCTTC
D gene: TRBD2; J gene: TRBJ2-7; clone size: .; V gene: TRBV5-6; CDR3 protein: CASSLEGRGPGTQYF; CDR3 DNA: TGTGCCAGCAGCTTGGAAGGGAGGGGACCGGGGACTCAGTACTTC
D gene: TRBD1; J gene: TRBJ1-2; clone size: .; V gene: TRBV4-2; CDR3 protein: CASSQTGTGYGYTF; CDR3 DNA: TGTGCCAGCAGCCAAACCGGGACAGGCTATGGCTACACCTTC
D gene: TRBD1; J gene: TRBJ2-1; clone size: .; V gene: TRBV7-2; CDR3 protein: CASSSRRTGVANEQFF; CDR3 DNA: TGTGCCAGCAGCTCCCGTAGGACAGGAGTAGCCAATGAGCAGTTCTTC
D gene: TRBD2; J gene: TRBJ2-7; clone size: few; V gene: TRBV7-3; CDR3 protein: CASSLLAGPYEQYF; CDR3 DNA: TGTGCCAGCAGCTTACTAGCGGGTCCCTACGAGCAGTACTTC
D gene: .; J gene: TRBJ2-6; clone size: .; V gene: TRBV30; CDR3 protein: CAVEGIGANVLTF; CDR3 DNA: TGTGCCGTCGAGGGTATAGGGGCCAACGTCCTGACTTTC
D gene: .; J gene: TRBJ2-5; clone size: .; V gene: TRBV7-9; CDR3 protein: CASSPLLGVFQETQYF; CDR3 DNA: TGTGCCAGCAGCCCGCTCCTAGGAGTATTCCAAGAGACCCAGTACTTC
D gene: .; J gene: TRBJ1-6; clone size: .; V gene: TRBV5-1; CDR3 protein: CASSLGGQGNNSPLHF; CDR3 DNA: TGCGCCAGCAGCTTGGGCGGCCAGGGGAATAATTCACCCCTCCACTTT
D gene: .; J gene: TRBJ1-2; clone size: .; V gene: TRBV4-1; CDR3 protein: CASSQPTGGLYGYTF; CDR3 DNA: TGCGCCAGCAGCCAGCCAACGGGGGGGCTTTATGGCTACACCTTC
D gene: .; J gene: TRBJ2-5; clone size: .; V gene: TRBV5-1; CDR3 protein: CASHEWGAQETQYF; CDR3 DNA: TGCGCCAGCCACGAGTGGGGAGCCCAAGAGACCCAGTACTTC
D gene: .; J gene: TRBJ2-7; clone size: .; V gene: TRBV2; CDR3 protein: CANRDYEQYF; CDR3 DNA: TGTGCCAACCGAGACTACGAGCAGTACTTC